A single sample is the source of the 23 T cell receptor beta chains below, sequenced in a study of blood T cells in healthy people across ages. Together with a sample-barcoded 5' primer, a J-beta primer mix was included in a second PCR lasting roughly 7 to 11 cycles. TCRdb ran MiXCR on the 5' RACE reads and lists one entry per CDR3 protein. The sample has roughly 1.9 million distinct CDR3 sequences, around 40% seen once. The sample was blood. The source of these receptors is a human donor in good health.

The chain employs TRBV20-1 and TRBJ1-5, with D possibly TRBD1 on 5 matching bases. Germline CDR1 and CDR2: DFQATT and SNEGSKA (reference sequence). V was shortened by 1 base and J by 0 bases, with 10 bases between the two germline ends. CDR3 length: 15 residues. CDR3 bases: TGCAGTGCTAGAGGGGACCAGACTAGCAATCAGCCCCAGCATTTT. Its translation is CSARGDQTSNQPQHF.

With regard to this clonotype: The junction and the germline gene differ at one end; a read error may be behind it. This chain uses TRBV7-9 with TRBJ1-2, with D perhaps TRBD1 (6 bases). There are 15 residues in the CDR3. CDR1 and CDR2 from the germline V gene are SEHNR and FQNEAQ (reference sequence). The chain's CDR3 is CASSLPSEGDYGYTF. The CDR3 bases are TGTGCCAGCAGCTTACCGTCCGAGGGGGACTACGGCTACACCTTC.

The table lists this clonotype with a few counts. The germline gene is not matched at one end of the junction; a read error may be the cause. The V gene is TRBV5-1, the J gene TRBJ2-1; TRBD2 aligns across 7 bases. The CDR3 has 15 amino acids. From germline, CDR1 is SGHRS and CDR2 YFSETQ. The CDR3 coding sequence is TGTGCCAGCAGATCTGGCGGGAGCTCCTACAATGAGCAGTTCTTC. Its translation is CASRSGGSSYNEQFF.

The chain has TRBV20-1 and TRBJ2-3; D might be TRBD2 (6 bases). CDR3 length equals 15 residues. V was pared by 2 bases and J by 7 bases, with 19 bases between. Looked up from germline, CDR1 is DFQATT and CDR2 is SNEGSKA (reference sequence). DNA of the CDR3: TGCAGTGCTAGATCGGCGGGGTTCCCACAAAATACGCAGTATTTT. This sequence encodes CSARSAGFPQNTQYF.

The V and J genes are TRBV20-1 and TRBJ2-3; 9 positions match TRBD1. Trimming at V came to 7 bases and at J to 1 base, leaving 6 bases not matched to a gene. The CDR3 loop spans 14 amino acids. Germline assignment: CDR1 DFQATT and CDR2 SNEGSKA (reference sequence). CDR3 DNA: TGCAGTGTCGTGGACAGGGGACGCACAGATACGCAGTATTTT. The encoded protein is CSVVDRGRTDTQYF.

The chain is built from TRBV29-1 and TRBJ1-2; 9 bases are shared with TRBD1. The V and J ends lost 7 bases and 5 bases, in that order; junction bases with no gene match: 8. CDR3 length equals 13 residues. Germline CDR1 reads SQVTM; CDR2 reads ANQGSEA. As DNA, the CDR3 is TGCAGCGCTGTCCGGGACAGGGCGTATGGCTACACCTTC. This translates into CSAVRDRAYGYTF.

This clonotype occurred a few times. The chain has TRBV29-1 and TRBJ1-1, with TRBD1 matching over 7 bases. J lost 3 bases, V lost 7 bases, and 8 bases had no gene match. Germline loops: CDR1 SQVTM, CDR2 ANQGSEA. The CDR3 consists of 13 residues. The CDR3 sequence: CSGQQGVYTEAFF. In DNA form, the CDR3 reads TGCAGCGGCCAGCAGGGGGTTTACACTGAAGCTTTCTTT.

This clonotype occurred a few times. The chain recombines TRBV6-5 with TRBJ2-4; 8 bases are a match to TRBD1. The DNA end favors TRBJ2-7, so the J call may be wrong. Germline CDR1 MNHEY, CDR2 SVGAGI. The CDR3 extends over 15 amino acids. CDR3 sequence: CASSYGAGGLYEQYF. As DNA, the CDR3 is TGTGCCAGCAGTTACGGCGCAGGGGGCCTCTACGAGCAGTACTTC.

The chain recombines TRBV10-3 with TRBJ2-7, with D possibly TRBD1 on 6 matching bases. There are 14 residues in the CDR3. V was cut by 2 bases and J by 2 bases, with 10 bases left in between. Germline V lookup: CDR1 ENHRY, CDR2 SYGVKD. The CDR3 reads CAISENRAPYEQYF. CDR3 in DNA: TGTGCCATCAGTGAGAACAGGGCCCCCTACGAGCAGTACTTC.

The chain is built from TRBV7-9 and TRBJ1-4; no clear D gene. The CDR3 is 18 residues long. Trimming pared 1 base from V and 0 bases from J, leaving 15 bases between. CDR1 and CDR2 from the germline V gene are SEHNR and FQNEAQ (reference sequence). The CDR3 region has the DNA TGTGCCAGCAGCTTAGGAGGGCCGGTACCTGCAACTAATGAAAAACTGTTTTTT. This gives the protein CASSLGGPVPATNEKLFF.

Written as DNA, the CDR3 is TGCGCCAGCACAAACCGGACGGGAAACACCGGGGAGCTGTTTTTT. This codes for CASTNRTGNTGELFF. V and J are TRBV5-1 and TRBJ2-2; maybe TRBD2 (5 bases). Trimming stripped 6 bases from V and 2 bases from J, with 14 bases between. This CDR3 region has 15 residues. Germline values: CDR1 SGHRS, CDR2 YFSETQ. The full variable domain, its missing parts supplied by reference TRBV5-1 and TRBJ2-2, is KAGVTQTPRYLIKTRGQQVTLSCSPISGHRSVSWYQQTPGQGLQFLFEYFSETQRNKGNFPGRFSGRQFSNSRSEMNVSTLELGDSALYLCASTNRTGNTGELFFGEGSRLTVL.

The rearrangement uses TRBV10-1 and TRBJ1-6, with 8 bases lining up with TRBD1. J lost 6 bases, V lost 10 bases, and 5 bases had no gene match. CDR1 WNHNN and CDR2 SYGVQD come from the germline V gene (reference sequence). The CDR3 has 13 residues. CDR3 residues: CATPGQVNSPLHF. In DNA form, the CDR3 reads TGCGCCACCCCGGGACAGGTTAATTCACCCCTCCACTTT.

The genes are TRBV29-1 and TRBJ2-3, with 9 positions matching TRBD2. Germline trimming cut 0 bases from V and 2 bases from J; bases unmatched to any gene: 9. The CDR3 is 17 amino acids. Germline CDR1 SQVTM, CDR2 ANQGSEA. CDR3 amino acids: CSVEDLQRGDYTDTQYF. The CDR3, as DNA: TGCAGCGTTGAAGATCTTCAGCGGGGGGACTACACAGATACGCAGTATTTT.

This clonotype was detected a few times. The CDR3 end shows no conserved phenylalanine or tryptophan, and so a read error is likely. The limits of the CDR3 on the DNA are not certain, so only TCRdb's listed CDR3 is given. The CDR3 protein is CASSRGWVGDGYTFGS. The chain has TRBV7-9 and TRBJ2-5. Germline assignment: CDR1 SEHNR and CDR2 FQNEAQ (reference sequence). The CDR3 has 16 residues if both end residues are counted.

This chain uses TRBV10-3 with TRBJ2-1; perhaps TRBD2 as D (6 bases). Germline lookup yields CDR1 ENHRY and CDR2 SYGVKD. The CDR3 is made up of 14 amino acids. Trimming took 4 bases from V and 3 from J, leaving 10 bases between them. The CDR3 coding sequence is TGTGCCATCAGTGGGGGGGACCTCTACAATGAGCAGTTCTTC. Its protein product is CAISGGDLYNEQFF.

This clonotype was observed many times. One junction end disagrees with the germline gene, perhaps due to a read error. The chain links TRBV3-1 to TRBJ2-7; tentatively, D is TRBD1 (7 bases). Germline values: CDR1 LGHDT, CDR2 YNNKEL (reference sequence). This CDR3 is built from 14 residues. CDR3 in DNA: TGCGCCAGCAGCCAAACAGGGGAGGTCTACGAGCAGTACTTC. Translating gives CASSQTGEVYEQYF.

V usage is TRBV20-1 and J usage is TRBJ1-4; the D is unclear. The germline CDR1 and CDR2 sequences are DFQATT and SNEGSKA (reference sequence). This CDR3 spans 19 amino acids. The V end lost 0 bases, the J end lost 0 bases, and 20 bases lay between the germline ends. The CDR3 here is CSARDQNVAYGATNEKLFF. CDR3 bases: TGCAGTGCTAGAGATCAGAATGTGGCGTATGGAGCAACTAATGAAAAACTGTTTTTT.

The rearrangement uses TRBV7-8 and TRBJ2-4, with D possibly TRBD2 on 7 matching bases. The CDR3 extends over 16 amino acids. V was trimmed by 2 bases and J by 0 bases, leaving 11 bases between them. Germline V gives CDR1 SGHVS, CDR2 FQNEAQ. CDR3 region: CASSLKGGSAKNIQYF. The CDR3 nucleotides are TGTGCCAGCAGCTTAAAGGGGGGGTCAGCCAAAAACATTCAGTACTTC.

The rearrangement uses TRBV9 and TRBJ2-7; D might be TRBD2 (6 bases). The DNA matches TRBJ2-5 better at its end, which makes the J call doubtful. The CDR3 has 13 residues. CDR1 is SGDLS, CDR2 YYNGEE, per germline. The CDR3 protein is CASSAAGGQTQYF. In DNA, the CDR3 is TGTGCCAGCAGCGCTGCCGGGGGACAGACCCAGTACTTC.

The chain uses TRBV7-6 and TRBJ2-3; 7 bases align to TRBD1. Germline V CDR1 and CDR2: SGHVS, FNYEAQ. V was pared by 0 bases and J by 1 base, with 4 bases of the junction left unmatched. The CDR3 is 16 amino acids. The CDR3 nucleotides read TGTGCCAGCAGCTTAGCGTTCGACAGGGGCACAGATACGCAGTATTTT. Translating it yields CASSLAFDRGTDTQYF.

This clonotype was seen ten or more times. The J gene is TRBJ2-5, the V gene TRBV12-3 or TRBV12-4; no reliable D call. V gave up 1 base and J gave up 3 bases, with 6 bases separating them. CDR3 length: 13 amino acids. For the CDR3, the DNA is TGTGCCAGCAGTTTAGGGAGCAAAGAGACCCAGTACTTC. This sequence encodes CASSLGSKETQYF.

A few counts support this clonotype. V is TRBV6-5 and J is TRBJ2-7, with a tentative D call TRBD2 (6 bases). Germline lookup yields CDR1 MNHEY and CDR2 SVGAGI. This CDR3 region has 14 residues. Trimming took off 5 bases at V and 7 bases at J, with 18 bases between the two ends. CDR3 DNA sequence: TGTGCCAGCAGTCCAACTTTAGCGGATAGGGAGCAGTACTTC. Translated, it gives CASSPTLADREQYF.

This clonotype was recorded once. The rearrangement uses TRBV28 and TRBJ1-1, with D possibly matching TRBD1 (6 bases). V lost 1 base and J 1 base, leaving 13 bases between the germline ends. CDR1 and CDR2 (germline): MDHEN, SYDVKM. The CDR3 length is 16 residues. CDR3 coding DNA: TGTGCCAGCAGTTTATTCCTCCAGGGACAGAACACTGAAGCTTTCTTT. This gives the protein CASSLFLQGQNTEAFF.